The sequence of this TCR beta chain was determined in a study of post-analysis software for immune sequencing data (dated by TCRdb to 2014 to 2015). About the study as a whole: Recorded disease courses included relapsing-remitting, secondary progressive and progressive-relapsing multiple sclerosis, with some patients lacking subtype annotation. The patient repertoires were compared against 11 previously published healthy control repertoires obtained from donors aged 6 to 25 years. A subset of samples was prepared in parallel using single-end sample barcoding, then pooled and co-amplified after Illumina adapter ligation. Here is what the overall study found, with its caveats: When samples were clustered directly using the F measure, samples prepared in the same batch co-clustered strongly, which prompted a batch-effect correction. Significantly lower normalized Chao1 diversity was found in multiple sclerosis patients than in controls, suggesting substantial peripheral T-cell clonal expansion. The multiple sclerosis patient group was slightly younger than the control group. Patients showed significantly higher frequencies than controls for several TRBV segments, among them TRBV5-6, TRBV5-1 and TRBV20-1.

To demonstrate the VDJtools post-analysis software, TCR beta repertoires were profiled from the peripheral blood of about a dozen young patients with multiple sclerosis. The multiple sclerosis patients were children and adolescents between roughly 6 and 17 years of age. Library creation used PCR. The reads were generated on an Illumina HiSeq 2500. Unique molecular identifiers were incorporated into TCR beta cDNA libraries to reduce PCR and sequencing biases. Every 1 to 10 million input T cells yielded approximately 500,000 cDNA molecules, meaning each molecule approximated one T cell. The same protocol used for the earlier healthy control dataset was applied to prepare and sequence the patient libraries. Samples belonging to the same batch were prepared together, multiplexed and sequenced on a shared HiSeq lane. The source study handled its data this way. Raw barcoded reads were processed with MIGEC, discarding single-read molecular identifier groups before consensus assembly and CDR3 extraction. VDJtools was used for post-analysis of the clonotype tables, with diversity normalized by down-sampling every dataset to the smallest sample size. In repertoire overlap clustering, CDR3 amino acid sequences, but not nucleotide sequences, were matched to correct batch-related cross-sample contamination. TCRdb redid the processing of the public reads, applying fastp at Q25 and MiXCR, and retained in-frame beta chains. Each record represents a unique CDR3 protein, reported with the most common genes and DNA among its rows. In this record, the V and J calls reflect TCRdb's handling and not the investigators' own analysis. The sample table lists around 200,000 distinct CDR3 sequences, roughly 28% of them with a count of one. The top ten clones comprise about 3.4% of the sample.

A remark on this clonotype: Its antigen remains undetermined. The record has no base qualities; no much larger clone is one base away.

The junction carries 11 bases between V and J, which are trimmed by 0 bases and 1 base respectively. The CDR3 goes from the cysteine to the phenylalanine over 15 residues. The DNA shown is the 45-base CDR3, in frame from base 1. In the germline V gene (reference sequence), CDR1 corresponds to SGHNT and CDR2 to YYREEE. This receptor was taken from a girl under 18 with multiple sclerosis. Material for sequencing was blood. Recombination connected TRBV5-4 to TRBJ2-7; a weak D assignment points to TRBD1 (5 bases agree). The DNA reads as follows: TGTGCCAGCAGCTTGGGCAGGGATGCGTCCTACGAGCAGTACTTC. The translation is CASSLGRDASYEQYF.